This T cell receptor (beta chain) is from a study of blood T cell repertoires in COVID-19 (dated by TCRdb to about 2020). About the investigation overall: Samples covering the acute and convalescent phases of COVID-19 were provided by collaborators in the United States, Italy and Spain. The repertoires were released in a freely available public database intended as a resource for research on the immune response to SARS-CoV-2. The samples were drawn from two sources: the first 160 participants of the ongoing ImmuneRACE study, and 1,000 to 1,500 subjects contributed by 6 global collaborators. The sample metadata nearly always contained a de-identified subject ID, COVID-19 status, age in years and sex. Deeply sampled blood TCRbeta repertoires from subjects exposed to, actively infected with, or recovered from COVID-19 were included in the dataset. Where HLA class I and class II types were available, the types were taken from metadata supplied by the sample provider, not from assay-based typing. The prospective study material was composed of cDNA or gDNA derived from T cells, B-cell-depleted T cells, or PBMCs.

Each collaborating institution followed its own protocols to collect whole blood in K2EDTA tubes. For TCRbeta analysis, collaborator samples were shipped as frozen whole blood, as isolated PBMCs, or as DNA extracted from either sample type. The investigation overall reported the following: Clinical and demographic metadata were provided uncurated, with the amount varying by source and participant.

Notes on this clone: No antigen is known for it. There are no base qualities to consult, and no much larger clone falls within one base.

TCRbeta CDR3 regions were amplified from genomic DNA by means of the immunoSEQ Assay, a bias-controlled multiplex PCR. Per the original workflow: Nucleated cell counts per sample were estimated from amplification of reference gene primers within the assay. To quantify the absolute abundance of each unique TCRbeta CDR3 rearrangement, sequence reads were collapsed and filtered. Productive Simpson clonality was computed per sample as the square root of Simpson's diversity index over productive rearrangements. Held by TCRdb, this immuneACCESS table contains in-frame sequences only and omits some clones. Under half of the omission traces to an unresolved V gene where checked; the cause of the rest is unknown. V and J calls and clone size are those listed in that table; D and trimming were worked out from the DNA. Present in this sample are roughly 64,000 clones, 80% to 95% of which were seen just once. Together, the top ten hold less than 9.5% of the sample.

Including cysteine and phenylalanine, the CDR3 has 15 amino acids. The sequence is cut down to CDR3 DNA, 45 bases in frame from base 1. V loses 5 bases at its end and J loses 7 bases; junction bases beyond the gene matches: 12. CDR1 and CDR2 (SGHTA, FQGNSA) derive from the germline V gene. This receptor was taken from an elderly woman with active COVID-19. The V gene is TRBV7-2 and the J gene is TRBJ2-7; TRBD1 aligns with 9 central bases. The sample was peripheral blood. The CDR3 region reads CASSLRTGATGEQYF. The nucleotide sequence is TGTGCCAGCAGCCTGCGGACAGGGGCTACTGGGGAGCAGTACTTC.